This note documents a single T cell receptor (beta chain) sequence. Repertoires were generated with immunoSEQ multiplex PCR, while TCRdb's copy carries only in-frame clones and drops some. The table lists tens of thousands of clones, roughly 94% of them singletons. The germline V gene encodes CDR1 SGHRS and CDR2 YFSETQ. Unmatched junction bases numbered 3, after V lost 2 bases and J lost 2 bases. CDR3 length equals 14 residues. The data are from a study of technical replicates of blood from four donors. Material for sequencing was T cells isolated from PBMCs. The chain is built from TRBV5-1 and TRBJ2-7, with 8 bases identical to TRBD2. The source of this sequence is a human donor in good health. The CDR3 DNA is TGCGCCAGCAGCTTAGCGGGAGTGGCCTACGAGCAGTACTTC. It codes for CASSLAGVAYEQYF.